This TCR beta chain derives from a study of beta chain features in type 1 diabetes. Expressed TCRB transcripts got sequenced, as all isolated RNA was reverse transcribed. Profiled with immunoSEQ multiplex PCR; TCRdb holds only in-frame clones, not every one. The sample yields 130,000 to 150,000 clones, under 60% seen once. The source material was Tregs from blood. The origin of this receptor is a man aged 18 to 29 in good health.

The CDR3 sequence is CASSPGSFGYTF. In DNA, the CDR3 is TGTGCCAGCAGCCCCGGTTCGTTTGGCTACACCTTC. The J gene is TRBJ1-2, the V gene TRBV6-5, with D unresolved. CDR3 size: 12 residues. Germline V gene lookup returns CDR1 MNHEY and CDR2 SVGAGI. The V gene lost 6 bases and the J gene lost 7 bases, with 12 bases spanning the gap.